A single sample gave rise to the 31 T cell receptor beta chains below, sequenced in a study. Treg sorting used a CD4+CD25+CD127-/low gate. TCRdb analysed the 5' RACE reads with MiXCR anew, one entry per CDR3 protein. The sample includes over 40,000 distinct CDR3 sequences, roughly 23% of them seen just once. Input material: Tregs sorted from a lymph node. Every receptor here comes from a female donor with breast cancer.

Concerning this clonotype itself: Its ends do not fully match the called genes, so a read error is possible. The chain employs TRBV6-5 and TRBJ2-1; the match to TRBD2 covers 11 bases. This CDR3 has 15 amino acids. Germline V lookup: CDR1 MNHEY, CDR2 SVGAGI. CDR3 DNA sequence: TGTACCAGCAGAACTACTAGCGGGAGTAATAGTGAGCAGTTCTTC. This codes for CTSRTTSGSNSEQFF.

The table lists this clonotype with many counts. The chain recombines TRBV5-5 with TRBJ1-1, with 7 nucleotides matching TRBD1. Germline V gene lookup returns CDR1 SGHKS and CDR2 YYEKEE (reference sequence). V trimming: 4 bases; J trimming: 5 bases; junction bases outside the gene matches: 11. This CDR3 contains 15 residues. CDR3 loop: CASSLGGGGATEAFF. CDR3 bases: TGTGCCAGCAGCCTGGGAGGAGGGGGCGCGACTGAAGCTTTCTTT.

This clonotype was detected only once. The missing conserved phenylalanine or tryptophan at the end of this CDR3 makes a read error likely. V usage is TRBV6-1 and J usage is TRBJ1-5; 8 bases map to TRBD1. The junction had 7 bases not matched to a gene; V was cut back by 6 bases and J by 0 bases. Germline loops: CDR1 MNHNS, CDR2 SASEGT. The CDR3 has 16 amino acids. The CDR3 nucleotides are TGTGCCAGCAGCGGGACAGGAATTTATAGCAATCAGCCCCAGCATGTT. It is translated as CASSGTGIYSNQPQHV.

By share of the sample, this clonotype is medium-sized. The CDR3 loop reads CSARDPLAGYNEQFF. The CDR3 coding sequence is TGCAGTGCTAGAGATCCGCTAGCGGGGTACAATGAGCAGTTCTTC. V usage is TRBV20-1 and J usage is TRBJ2-1; 9 bases agree with TRBD2. Germline-derived CDR1 and CDR2 are DFQATT and SNEGSKA (reference sequence). The CDR3 has 15 residues. V was pared by 0 bases and J by 4 bases, with 4 bases of the junction left unmatched.

This clonotype has at least ten counts. The chain employs TRBV12-3 or TRBV12-4 and TRBJ1-1; D is unclear. The CDR3 is made up of 14 amino acids. Trimming shortened V by 0 bases and J by 8 bases, and 13 bases separated the two germline ends. The CDR3 reads CASSLAGRGLEAFF. CDR3 nucleotides: TGTGCCAGCAGTTTAGCAGGAAGAGGTTTAGAAGCTTTCTTT.

The chain combines TRBV9 with TRBJ1-6, with a possible D match to TRBD1 (5 bases). The length of the CDR3 is 15 residues. V lost 4 bases and J 14 bases, leaving 22 bases between the germline ends. In germline, CDR1 is SGDLS, CDR2 YYNGEE. CDR3 nucleotide sequence: TGTGCCAGCAGCCGGGAGGACCGACAGACGAAAGCCCTCCACTTT. It codes for CASSREDRQTKALHF.

This clonotype appeared many times. The chain carries TRBV27 and TRBJ2-2, with TRBD2 matching over 8 bases. Germline values: CDR1 MNHEY, CDR2 SMNVEV (reference sequence). This CDR3 contains 15 residues. The J segment lost 3 bases and the V segment lost 6 bases, leaving 6 bases of the junction unmatched. Here the CDR3 DNA reads TGTGCCAGCAGAGACGGGGGGGAGGACACCGGGGAGCTGTTTTTT. Its translation: CASRDGGEDTGELFF.

This clonotype was counted between two and nine times. The chain combines TRBV27 with TRBJ2-1; D not resolved. The CDR3 sequence is 13 residues long. Trimming removed 3 bases at V and 6 bases at J, with 9 bases between. The V gene's germline CDR1 is MNHEY and CDR2 SMNVEV (reference sequence). The CDR3 loop reads CASSFDLTNEQFF. CDR3 DNA: TGTGCCAGCAGTTTTGACCTCACCAATGAGCAGTTCTTC.

This clonotype was picked up many times. The chain links TRBV28 to TRBJ2-7; no reliable D call. The V and J ends lost 2 bases and 2 bases respectively, with 4 bases between them. The CDR3 runs 12 residues. Germline V CDR1 and CDR2: MDHEN, SYDVKM. The CDR3 here is CASSLPPYEQYF. The DNA of the CDR3 is TGTGCCAGCAGTTTACCCCCCTACGAGCAGTACTTC.

This clonotype was counted only a few times. V usage is TRBV11-2 and J usage is TRBJ1-1, with 7 bases that match TRBD1. The germline V gene encodes CDR1 SGHAT and CDR2 FQNNGV. This CDR3 spans 15 amino acids. The ends lost 1 base at V and 8 bases at J; junction bases unmatched: 10. The CDR3 protein is CASSLVGTVGPEAFF. The CDR3 DNA reads TGTGCCAGCAGCTTAGTAGGGACAGTTGGGCCCGAAGCTTTCTTT.

This clonotype was seen only a few times. The chain couples TRBV5-1 to TRBJ2-1; 9 positions match TRBD2. The J segment lost 6 bases and the V segment lost 0 bases, leaving 13 bases of the junction unmatched. The CDR3 is 18 amino acids. Germline V gives CDR1 SGHRS, CDR2 YFSETQ. As DNA, the CDR3 is TGCGCCAGCAGCTTGGGAGACATTTCCGGGACTAGCTCCAATGAGCAGTTCTTC. Protein product: CASSLGDISGTSSNEQFF.

Remarks on this clonotype: Since no conserved phenylalanine or tryptophan closes the CDR3, a read error is the likely cause. The gene calls are TRBV7-9 and TRBJ1-1, with D perhaps matching TRBD1 (5 bases). The germline V gene has CDR1 SEHNR and CDR2 FQNEAQ (reference sequence). CDR3 length: 13 residues. Trimming cost V 1 base and J 10 bases, with 13 bases left between them. CDR3 bases: TGTGCCAGCAGCTTAGGGGGGAGTCGCGGAGCTTTCTCT. Its protein is CASSLGGSRGAFS.

The rearrangement links TRBV12-3 or TRBV12-4 to TRBJ1-1, with a possible D match to TRBD1 (5 bases). This CDR3 is built from 15 residues. V lost 11 bases to trimming and J lost 2 bases, with 21 bases between them. CDR3 DNA: TGTGCCGGCACTTGGGATATCGGGGCCAACACTGAAGCTTTCTTT. Its protein product is CAGTWDIGANTEAFF.

The V and J genes are TRBV19 and TRBJ2-4; D is undetermined. The CDR3 contains 13 residues. Trimming took off 9 bases at V and 1 base at J, with 10 bases between the two ends. The germline V gene encodes CDR1 LNHDA and CDR2 SQIVND (reference sequence). CDR3 sequence: CASQSSAKNIQYF. In DNA, the CDR3 is TGTGCCAGCCAGAGTTCGGCCAAAAACATTCAGTACTTC.

The chain is built from TRBV5-1 and TRBJ2-7; D is perhaps TRBD1 (5 bases). CDR1 SGHRS and CDR2 YFSETQ come from the germline V gene. Trimming shortened V by 1 base and J by 6 bases, and 14 bases separated the two germline ends. The CDR3 runs to 14 residues. For the CDR3, the DNA is TGCGCCAGCAGCTTGCGAGGAACCCAGGGCGAGCAGTACTTC. Protein product: CASSLRGTQGEQYF.

The V and J genes are TRBV7-9 and TRBJ1-6; D gene ambiguous. In germline, CDR1 is SEHNR, CDR2 FQNEAQ (reference sequence). The CDR3 is made up of 12 amino acids. With 2 bases removed from V and 10 bases from J, the gap between germline ends came to 6 bases. The CDR3 is CASSLTGSPLHF. CDR3 sequence (DNA): TGTGCCAGCAGCTTAACGGGATCACCCCTCCACTTT. Using reference TRBV7-9 and TRBJ1-6 for the parts outside the CDR3, the full variable domain is DTGVSQNPRHKITKRGQNVTFRCDPISEHNRLYWYRQTLGQGPEFLTYFQNEAQLEKSRLLSDRFSAERPKGSFSTLEIQRTEQGDSAMYLCASSLTGSPLHFGNGTRLTVT.

This clonotype was found a few times. This chain connects TRBV15 to TRBJ1-5; D gene unclear. The germline V gene has CDR1 LNHNV and CDR2 YYDKDF (reference sequence). V lost 8 bases and J lost 3, with 11 bases in between. The CDR3 is 13 residues long. The CDR3 DNA is TGTGCCACCTCATGGCAGACCAATCAGCCCCAGCATTTT. Amino acids: CATSWQTNQPQHF.

This clonotype appeared many times. This chain links TRBV9 with TRBJ2-7; 10 bases fit TRBD2. The CDR3 extends over 14 amino acids. V lost 3 bases and J lost 5; bases outside the gene matches: 5. CDR1 is SGDLS and CDR2 is YYNGEE in the germline V gene. For the CDR3, the DNA is TGTGCCAGCAGCGGAGCGGGAGGGCCAAACGAGCAGTACTTC. Encoded protein: CASSGAGGPNEQYF.

A few counts support this clonotype. V usage is TRBV10-1 and J usage is TRBJ2-7; 8 bases align to TRBD2. Unmatched junction bases numbered 5, after V lost 2 bases and J lost 5 bases. The length of the CDR3 is 14 residues. CDR1 WNHNN and CDR2 SYGVQD come from the germline V gene (reference sequence). CDR3 coding DNA: TGCGCCAGCAGTGAGGGACTAGCCCTAGACGAGCAGTACTTC. Amino acids: CASSEGLALDEQYF.

The V and J genes are TRBV7-9 and TRBJ2-3; D is possibly TRBD1 or TRBD2 (5 bases each). The V gene's germline CDR1 is SEHNR and CDR2 FQNEAQ (reference sequence). CDR3 length: 14 residues. The V gene lost 4 bases and the J gene lost 5 bases, with 13 bases spanning the gap. The CDR3 sequence is CASSSSRGRDTQYF. In DNA, the CDR3 is TGTGCCAGCAGCTCGTCTAGGGGACGAGATACGCAGTATTTT.

This clonotype was seen repeatedly, ten times or more. V usage is TRBV20-1 and J usage is TRBJ1-1; D gene ambiguous. The length of the CDR3 is 14 residues. With 2 bases removed from V and 1 base from J, the gap between germline ends came to 11 bases. CDR1 is DFQATT, CDR2 SNEGSKA, per germline (reference sequence). For the CDR3, the DNA is TGCAGTGCTAGAAACCCGACCTCGAACACTGAAGCTTTCTTT. Its protein product is CSARNPTSNTEAFF.

This chain connects TRBV12-3 or TRBV12-4 to TRBJ2-2, with D uncertain. V lost 6 bases and J lost 5, with 7 bases in between. CDR3 length: 12 residues. The CDR3 protein is CASSPITGELFF. The CDR3 DNA sequence: TGTGCCAGCAGCCCCATAACCGGGGAGCTGTTTTTT.

This clonotype was detected a few times. The V call is TRBV19, the J call TRBJ2-1, with 11 nucleotides matching TRBD2. CDR3 length equals 17 residues. Germline lookup yields CDR1 LNHDA and CDR2 SQIVND (reference sequence). The junction had 9 bases not matched to a gene; V was cut back by 3 bases and J by 5 bases. CDR3 sequence: CASSIPGLADQHNEQFF. In nucleotides, the CDR3 is TGTGCCAGTAGTATCCCGGGACTAGCGGACCAACACAATGAGCAGTTCTTC.

This clonotype came up a few times. The chain uses TRBV28 and TRBJ2-3; possible D gene TRBD2, 6 bases. There are 15 residues in the CDR3. V shed 3 bases and J shed 2 bases, with 12 bases lying between them. Germline V gene lookup returns CDR1 MDHEN and CDR2 SYDVKM. CDR3 nucleotide sequence: TGTGCCAGCAGTTTGGTTAGCGGATACACAGATACGCAGTATTTT. Translation: CASSLVSGYTDTQYF.

This clonotype appeared a few times. The rearrangement links TRBV11-2 to TRBJ2-1; the match to TRBD1 covers 8 bases. Germline CDR1 is SGHAT and CDR2 is FQNNGV. The CDR3 contains 16 residues. The V gene end was trimmed by 2 bases and the J gene end by 5 bases; junction bases not matched to a gene: 8. The CDR3 DNA reads as TGTGCCAGCAGCTTAATTGGACAGGGCGAGGACAATGAGCAGTTCTTC. It yields the protein CASSLIGQGEDNEQFF. The full variable domain, rest sourced from reference TRBV11-2 and TRBJ2-1, is EAGVAQSPRYKIIEKRQSVAFWCNPISGHATLYWYQQILGQGPKLLIQFQNNGVVDDSQLPKDRFSAERLKGVDSTLKIQPAKLEDSAVYLCASSLIGQGEDNEQFFGPGTRLTVL.

The V and J genes are TRBV30 and TRBJ2-2, with 11 bases fitting TRBD2. Germline V gene data show CDR1 as GTSNPN and CDR2 as SVGIG (reference sequence). The V segment lost 5 bases and the J segment 5 bases; nucleotides outside the gene matches: 13. The CDR3 totals 17 residues. CDR3 DNA sequence: TGTGCCTGGCTTAAACTCCCACTAGCGGGAGTTACCGGGGAGCTGTTTTTT. It yields the protein CAWLKLPLAGVTGELFF. The entire variable domain, with the rest obtained from reference TRBV30 and TRBJ2-2, is as follows: SQTIHQWPATLVQPVGSPLSLECTVEGTSNPNLYWYRQAAGRGLQLLFYSVGIGQISSEVPQNLSASRPQDRQFILSSKKLLLSDSGFYLCAWLKLPLAGVTGELFFGEGSRLTVL.

The chain has TRBV20-1 and TRBJ1-2; D is undetermined. The CDR3 is made up of 14 amino acids. The ends were cut back, 1 base at V and 6 bases at J, with 15 bases in the middle. The germline CDR1 and CDR2 sequences are DFQATT and SNEGSKA (reference sequence). This chain's CDR3 is CSARAVNFWDGYTF. CDR3 in DNA: TGCAGTGCTAGAGCTGTAAATTTCTGGGATGGCTACACCTTC.

This clonotype was detected ten times or more. The V call is TRBV7-3, the J call TRBJ2-6, with 8 positions matching TRBD2. There are 19 residues in the CDR3. Germline values: CDR1 SGHTA, CDR2 FQGTGA. The V and J ends lost 3 bases and 3 bases, in that order; junction bases with no gene match: 13. The CDR3 region is CASSLTPPGLGGGANVLTF. Written as DNA, the CDR3 is TGTGCCAGCAGCTTGACCCCACCGGGACTAGGAGGTGGGGCCAACGTCCTGACTTTC.

This clonotype was found many times. CDR3 in amino acids: CASSLAANTEAFF. In nucleotides, the CDR3 is TGTGCCAGCAGCTTAGCGGCGAACACTGAAGCTTTCTTT. The rearrangement joins TRBV7-9 to TRBJ1-1; no clear D gene. In germline, CDR1 is SEHNR, CDR2 FQNEAQ (reference sequence). This CDR3 has 13 residues. Trimming removed 0 bases at V and 1 base at J, with 3 bases between. Full variable domain (outside the CDR3, taken from reference TRBV7-9 and TRBJ1-1): DTGVSQNPRHKITKRGQNVTFRCDPISEHNRLYWYRQTLGQGPEFLTYFQNEAQLEKSRLLSDRFSAERPKGSFSTLEIQRTEQGDSAMYLCASSLAANTEAFFGQGTRLTVV.

This clonotype has at least ten counts. V and J are TRBV4-1 and TRBJ1-1; weak D call: TRBD1 (5 bases). V lost 0 bases, J lost 8 bases, and 13 bases lay in between. Germline CDR1 reads MGHRA; CDR2 reads YSYEKL. This CDR3 region has 14 residues. CDR3 in amino acids: CASSQDDRGPEAFF. The DNA for the CDR3 is TGCGCCAGCAGCCAAGATGATCGGGGCCCCGAAGCTTTCTTT.

This clonotype has a handful of counts. J is TRBJ1-2 and V is TRBV2; TRBD1 matches 7 bases. CDR1 and CDR2 from the germline V gene are SNHLY and FYNNEI. Unmatched junction bases numbered 12, after V lost 7 bases and J lost 7 bases. This CDR3 comprises 14 residues. CDR3 amino acids: CASKSWTGWSGYTF. The DNA of the CDR3 is TGTGCCAGCAAGTCTTGGACAGGTTGGAGTGGCTACACCTTC.